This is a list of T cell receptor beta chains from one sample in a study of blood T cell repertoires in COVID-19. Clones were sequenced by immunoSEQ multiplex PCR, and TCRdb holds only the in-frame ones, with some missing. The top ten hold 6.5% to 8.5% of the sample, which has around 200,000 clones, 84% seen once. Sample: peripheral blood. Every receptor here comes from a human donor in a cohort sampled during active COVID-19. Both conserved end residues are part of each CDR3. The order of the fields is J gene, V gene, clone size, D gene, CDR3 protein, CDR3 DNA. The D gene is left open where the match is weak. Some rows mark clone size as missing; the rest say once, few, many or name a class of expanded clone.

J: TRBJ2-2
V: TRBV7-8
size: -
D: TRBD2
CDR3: CASRSSGTSNTGELFF
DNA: TGTGCCAGCAGATCCTCCGGGACTAGTAACACCGGGGAGCTGTTTTTT

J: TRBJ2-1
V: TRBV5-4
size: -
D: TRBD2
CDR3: CASSLEGGTSGGNEQFF
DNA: TGTGCCAGCAGCTTGGAAGGGGGAACTAGCGGGGGAAATGAGCAGTTCTTC

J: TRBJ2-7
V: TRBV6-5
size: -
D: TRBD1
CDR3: CASSPEARGRDEQYF
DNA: TGTGCCAGCAGCCCCGAGGCCAGGGGGCGTGATGAGCAGTACTTC

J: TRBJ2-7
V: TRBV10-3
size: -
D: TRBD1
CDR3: CAISLRGRGGYEQYF
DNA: TGTGCCATCAGTTTGAGGGGGCGCGGCGGCTACGAGCAGTACTTC

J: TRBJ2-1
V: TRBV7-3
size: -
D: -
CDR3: CASSMGSSYNEQFF
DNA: TGTGCCAGCAGCATGGGGAGCTCCTACAATGAGCAGTTCTTC

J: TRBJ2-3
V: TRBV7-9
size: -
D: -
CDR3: CASSLVGGGTDTQYF
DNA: TGTGCCAGCAGCTTAGTCGGCGGGGGCACAGATACGCAGTATTTT

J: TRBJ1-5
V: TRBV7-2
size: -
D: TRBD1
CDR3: CASSWRQGRNQPQHF
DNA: TGTGCCAGCAGCTGGAGACAGGGTCGAAATCAGCCCCAGCATTTT

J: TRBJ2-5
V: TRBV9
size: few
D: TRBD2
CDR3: CASSVDGTSGLETQYF
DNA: TGTGCCAGCAGCGTAGACGGGACTAGCGGCTTAGAGACCCAGTACTTC

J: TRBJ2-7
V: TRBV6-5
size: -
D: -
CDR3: CASSYTETGPLLEQYF
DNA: TGTGCCAGCAGTTACACAGAGACAGGTCCTCTCCTCGAGCAGTACTTC

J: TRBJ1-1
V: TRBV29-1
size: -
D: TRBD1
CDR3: CSARQGTAFF
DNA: TGCAGCGCCCGACAGGGTACAGCTTTCTTT

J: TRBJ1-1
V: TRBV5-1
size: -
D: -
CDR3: CASSPTPGDTEAFF
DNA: TGCGCCAGCAGCCCGACCCCGGGGGACACTGAAGCTTTCTTT

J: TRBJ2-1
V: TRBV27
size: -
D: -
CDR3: CASMGGNEQFF
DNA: TGTGCCAGCATGGGAGGAAACGAGCAGTTCTTC

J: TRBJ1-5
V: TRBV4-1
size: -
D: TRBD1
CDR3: CASSPPGQGGQPQHF
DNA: TGCGCCAGCAGCCCCCCGGGACAGGGGGGACAGCCCCAGCATTTT

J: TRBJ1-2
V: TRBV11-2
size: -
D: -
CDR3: CASSLEQGSGYTF
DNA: TGTGCCAGCAGCTTAGAGCAGGGATCGGGCTACACCTTC

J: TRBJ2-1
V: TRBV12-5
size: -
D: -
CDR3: CASAVTLEQFF
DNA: TGTGCTAGTGCAGTCACACTAGAGCAGTTCTTC

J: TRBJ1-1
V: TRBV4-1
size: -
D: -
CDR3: CASSQESAGSPRMNTEAFF
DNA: TGCGCCAGCAGCCAAGAGTCGGCAGGATCACCTCGCATGAACACTGAAGCTTTCTTT

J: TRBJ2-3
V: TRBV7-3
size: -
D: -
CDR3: CASSFGGTDTQYF
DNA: TGTGCCAGCAGCTTCGGGGGCACAGATACGCAGTATTTT

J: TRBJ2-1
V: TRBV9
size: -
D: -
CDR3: CASSVRGLGEQFF
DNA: TGTGCCAGCAGCGTAAGGGGGTTGGGTGAGCAGTTCTTC

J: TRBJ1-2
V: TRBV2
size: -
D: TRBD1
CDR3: CASSEANPRTGVSGYTF
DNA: TGTGCCAGCAGTGAAGCGAATCCCCGGACAGGGGTGAGTGGCTACACCTTC

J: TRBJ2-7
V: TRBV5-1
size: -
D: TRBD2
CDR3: CASSRLAGGQGEQYF
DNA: TGCGCCAGCAGCCGACTAGCGGGGGGGCAAGGCGAGCAGTACTTC

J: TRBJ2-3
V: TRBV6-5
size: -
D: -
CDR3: CASSYGDFRGTDTQYF
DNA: TGTGCCAGCAGTTACGGGGACTTTCGAGGCACAGATACGCAGTATTTT

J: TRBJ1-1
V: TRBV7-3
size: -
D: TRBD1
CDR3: CASSISQGAEAFF
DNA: TGTGCCAGCAGCATATCACAGGGGGCTGAAGCTTTCTTT

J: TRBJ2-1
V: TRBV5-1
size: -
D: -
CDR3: CASSLEGNTYNEQFF
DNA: TGCGCCAGCAGCTTGGAGGGGAATACATACAATGAGCAGTTCTTC

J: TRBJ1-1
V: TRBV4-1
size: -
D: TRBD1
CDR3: CASSQAETGSEAFF
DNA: TGCGCCAGCAGCCAAGCCGAGACAGGGAGTGAAGCTTTCTTT

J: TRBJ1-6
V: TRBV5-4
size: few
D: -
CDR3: CASSPGPRRGSPLHF
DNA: TGTGCCAGCAGCCCAGGCCCCCGAAGGGGTTCACCCCTCCACTTT

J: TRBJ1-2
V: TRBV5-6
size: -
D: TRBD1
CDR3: CASSLGTGANYGYTF
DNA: TGTGCCAGCAGCTTGGGGACAGGAGCTAACTATGGCTACACCTTC

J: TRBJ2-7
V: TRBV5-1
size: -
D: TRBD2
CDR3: CASSLAVGGGAPYEQYF
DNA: TGCGCCAGCAGCTTGGCCGTGGGCGGGGGGGCACCCTACGAGCAGTACTTC

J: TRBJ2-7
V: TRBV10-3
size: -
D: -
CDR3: CAISESSRVTYEQYF
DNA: TGTGCCATCAGTGAGTCTTCTCGGGTCACCTACGAGCAGTACTTC

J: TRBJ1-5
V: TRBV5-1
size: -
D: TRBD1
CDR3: CASSPGTGNQPQHF
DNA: TGCGCCAGCAGCCCCGGGACAGGGAATCAGCCCCAGCATTTT

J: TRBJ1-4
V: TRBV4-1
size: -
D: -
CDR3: CASSQDRGTNEKLFF
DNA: TGCGCCAGCAGCCAAGATCGAGGAACTAATGAAAAACTGTTTTTT

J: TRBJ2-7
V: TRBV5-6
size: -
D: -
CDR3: CASSRGSQLLDYF
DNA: TGTGCCAGCAGCCGCGGGTCTCAACTACTGGACTACTTC

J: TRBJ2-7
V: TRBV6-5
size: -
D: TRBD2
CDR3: CASGLAGAVYEQYF
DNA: TGTGCCAGCGGTCTAGCGGGGGCCGTTTACGAGCAGTACTTC

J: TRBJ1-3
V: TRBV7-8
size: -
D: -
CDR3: CASSLDRVRTGNTIYF
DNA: TGTGCCAGCAGCTTAGACAGGGTCAGGACGGGAAACACCATATATTTT

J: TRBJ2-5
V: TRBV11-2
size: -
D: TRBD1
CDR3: CASSPLSGTAQETQYF
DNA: TGTGCCAGCAGCCCCCTTTCAGGGACAGCCCAAGAGACCCAGTACTTC

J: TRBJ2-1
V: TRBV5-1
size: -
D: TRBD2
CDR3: CASSPAGRGVLNEQFF
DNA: TGCGCCAGCAGCCCAGCCGGGCGGGGGGTCCTGAATGAGCAGTTCTTC

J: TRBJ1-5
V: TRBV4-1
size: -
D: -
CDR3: CASSQQQEGDQPQHF
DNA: TGCGCCAGCAGCCAACAACAGGAGGGAGATCAGCCCCAGCATTTT

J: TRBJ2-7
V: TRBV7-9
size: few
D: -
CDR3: CASSSGVGYEQYF
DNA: TGTGCCAGCAGCTCGGGTGTAGGTTACGAGCAGTACTTC

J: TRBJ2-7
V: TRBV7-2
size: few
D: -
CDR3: CASSAQYEQYF
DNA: TGTGCCAGCAGCGCACAATACGAGCAGTACTTC

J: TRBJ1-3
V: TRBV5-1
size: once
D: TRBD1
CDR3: CASSFSTGGGNTIYF
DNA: TGCGCCAGCAGCTTCTCGACAGGGGGCGGAAACACCATATATTTT

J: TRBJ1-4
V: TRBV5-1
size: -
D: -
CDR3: CASSSGVLNEKLFF
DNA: TGCGCCAGCAGTTCCGGGGTACTTAATGAAAAACTGTTTTTT

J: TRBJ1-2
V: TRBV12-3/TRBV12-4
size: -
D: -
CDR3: CASSPGSNYGYTF
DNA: TGTGCCAGCAGTCCAGGGTCTAACTATGGCTACACCTTC

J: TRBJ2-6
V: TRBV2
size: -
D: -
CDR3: CASNRGSGANVLTF
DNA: TGTGCCAGCAATAGGGGCTCCGGGGCCAACGTCCTGACTTTC

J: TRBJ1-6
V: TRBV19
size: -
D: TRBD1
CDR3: CASSIEPLTRGYNSPLHF
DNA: TGTGCCAGTAGTATAGAACCGCTAACCAGGGGGTATAATTCACCCCTCCACTTT

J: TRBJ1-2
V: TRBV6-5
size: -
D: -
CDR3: CASWSAVDYGYTF
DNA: TGTGCCAGCTGGTCGGCGGTCGACTATGGCTACACCTTC

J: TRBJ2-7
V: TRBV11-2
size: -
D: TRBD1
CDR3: CASSFGTGYGEQYF
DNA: TGTGCCAGCAGCTTCGGGACAGGGTATGGTGAGCAGTACTTC

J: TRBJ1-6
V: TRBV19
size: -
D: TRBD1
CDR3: CASSQDRGISPLHF
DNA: TGTGCCAGTAGTCAAGACAGGGGAATATCACCCCTCCACTTT

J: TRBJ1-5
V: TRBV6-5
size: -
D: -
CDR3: CASATTGTNQPQHF
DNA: TGTGCCAGCGCTACAACAGGGACCAATCAGCCCCAGCATTTT

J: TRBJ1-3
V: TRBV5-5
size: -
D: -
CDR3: CASSLASAGNTIYF
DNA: TGTGCCAGCAGCTTGGCATCAGCTGGAAACACCATATATTTT

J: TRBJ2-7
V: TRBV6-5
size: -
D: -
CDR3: CASSSRRGRYEQYF
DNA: TGTGCCAGCAGTTCGAGGAGGGGGCGATACGAGCAGTACTTC

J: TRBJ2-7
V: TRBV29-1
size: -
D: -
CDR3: CSAQVAGEQYF
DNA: TGCAGCGCGCAGGTTGCAGGCGAGCAGTACTTC

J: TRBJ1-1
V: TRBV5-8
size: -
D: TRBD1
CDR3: CASSLPTGGFTEAFF
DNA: TGTGCCAGCAGCCTCCCAACAGGGGGCTTTACTGAAGCTTTCTTT